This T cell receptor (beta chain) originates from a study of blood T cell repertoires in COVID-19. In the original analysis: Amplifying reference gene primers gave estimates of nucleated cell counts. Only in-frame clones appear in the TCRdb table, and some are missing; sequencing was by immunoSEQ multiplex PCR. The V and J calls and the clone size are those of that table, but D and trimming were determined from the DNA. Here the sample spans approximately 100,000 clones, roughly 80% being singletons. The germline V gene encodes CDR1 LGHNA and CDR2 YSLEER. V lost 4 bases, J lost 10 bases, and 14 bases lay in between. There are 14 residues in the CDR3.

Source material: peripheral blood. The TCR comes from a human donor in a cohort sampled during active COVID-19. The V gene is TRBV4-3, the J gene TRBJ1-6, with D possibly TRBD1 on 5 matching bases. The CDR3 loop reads CASSPRWGGSPLHF. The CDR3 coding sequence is TGCGCCAGCAGCCCCCGGTGGGGGGGGTCACCCCTCCACTTT.